The 6 T cell receptor beta chains presented below share a single source sample, sequenced in a study of beta chain features in type 1 diabetes. Study conclusions and caveats: Moderate yet significant TCRB CDR3 shortening was seen in Type 1 diabetes patients in all four CD4+ subsets.

Sequenced material consisted of expressed TCRB transcripts (all of the isolated RNA was reverse transcribed). TCRdb's copy holds only in-frame clones and misses some; the assay was immunoSEQ multiplex PCR. The table records over 25,000 clones, roughly three fifths of them present only once. Antigens for these TCRs are unknown. The specimen was Tregs from blood. The receptors come from a young woman with type 1 diabetes.

The J gene is TRBJ2-3, the V gene TRBV10-3; the D gene is possibly TRBD2 (5 bases). Germline CDR1 and CDR2: ENHRY and SYGVKD. The CDR3 has 11 amino acids. Trimming took 8 bases from V and 8 from J, leaving 11 bases between them. CDR3 nucleotides: TGTGCCATCGCCTCTCGGGGTACGCAGTATTTT. Translation gives CAIASRGTQYF.

This clone was detected once. The chain employs TRBV5-6 and TRBJ2-5, with TRBD2 as a possible D gene (5 bases). CDR3 length: 14 residues. CDR1 and CDR2 (germline): SGHDT, YYEEEE. Between the trimmed V and J ends, which lost 0 bases and 5 bases, there was a span of 11 bases. CDR3 nucleotide sequence: TGTGCCAGCAGCTTGGACCCGGGATCGGAGACCCAGTACTTC. Its protein product is CASSLDPGSETQYF. Supplemented by reference TRBV5-6 and TRBJ2-5, the full variable domain reads DAGVTQSPTHLIKTRGQQVTLRCSPKSGHDTVSWYQQALGQGPQFIFQYYEEEERQRGNFPDRFSGHQFPNYSSELNVNALLLGDSALYLCASSLDPGSETQYFGPGTRLLVL.

Comments on this clone: One end of the junction fails to match germline, which may point to a read error. The chain is built from TRBV7-6 and TRBJ2-3; 12 bases match TRBD2. CDR3 length: 15 amino acids. Germline V gene lookup returns CDR1 SGHVS and CDR2 FNYEAQ. CDR3 residues: CASSQGLAGTDTQYF. CDR3 bases: TGTGCCAGCAGCCAGGGACTAGCGGGCACTGATACGCAGTATTTT.

This chain joins TRBV6-6 and TRBJ2-2; D ambiguous. V shed 6 bases and J shed 2 bases, with 13 bases lying between them. Germline V gives CDR1 MNHNY, CDR2 SVGAGI (reference sequence). The CDR3 runs 15 residues. CDR3 amino acids: CASSHKWANTGELFF. Written as DNA, the CDR3 is TGTGCCAGCAGCCACAAATGGGCAAACACCGGGGAGCTGTTTTTT.

This chain connects TRBV7-2 to TRBJ2-1, with a tentative D call TRBD2 (7 bases). The germline V gene has CDR1 SGHTA and CDR2 FQGNSA. The length of the CDR3 is 15 residues. V lost 3 bases and J lost 7, with 16 bases in between. CDR3 in amino acids: CASSFGRLGGNEQFF. The CDR3 DNA is TGTGCCAGCAGCTTCGGGAGGCTAGGGGGAAATGAGCAGTTCTTC.

This rearrangement joins TRBV4-1 to TRBJ2-3, with TRBD2 matching 14 bases. Trimming at V came to 4 bases and at J to 6 bases, leaving 15 bases not matched to a gene. Germline assignment: CDR1 MGHRA and CDR2 YSYEKL. The CDR3 consists of 19 residues. This CDR3 is CASSPIGTSGSPGGDTQYF. CDR3 nucleotide sequence: TGCGCCAGCAGCCCTATCGGGACTAGCGGGAGTCCTGGGGGGGATACGCAGTATTTT.